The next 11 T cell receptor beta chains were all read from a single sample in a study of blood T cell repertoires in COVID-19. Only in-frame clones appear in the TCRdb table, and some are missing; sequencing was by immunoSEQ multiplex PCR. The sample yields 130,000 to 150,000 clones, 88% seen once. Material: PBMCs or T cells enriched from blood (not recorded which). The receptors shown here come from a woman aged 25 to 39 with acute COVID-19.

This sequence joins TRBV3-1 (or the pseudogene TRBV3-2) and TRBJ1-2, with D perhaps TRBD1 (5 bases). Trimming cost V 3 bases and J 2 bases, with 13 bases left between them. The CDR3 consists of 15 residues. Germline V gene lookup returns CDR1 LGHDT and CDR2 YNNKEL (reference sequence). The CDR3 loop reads CASSQAWGGNYGYTF. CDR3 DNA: TGTGCCAGCAGCCAGGCTTGGGGCGGAAACTATGGCTACACCTTC.

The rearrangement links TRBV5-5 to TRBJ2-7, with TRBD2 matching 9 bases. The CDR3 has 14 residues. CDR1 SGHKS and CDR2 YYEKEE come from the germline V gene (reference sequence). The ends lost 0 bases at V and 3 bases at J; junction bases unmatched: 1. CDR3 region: CASSLALAGYEQYF. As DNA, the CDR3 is TGTGCCAGCAGCTTGGCACTAGCGGGCTACGAGCAGTACTTC.

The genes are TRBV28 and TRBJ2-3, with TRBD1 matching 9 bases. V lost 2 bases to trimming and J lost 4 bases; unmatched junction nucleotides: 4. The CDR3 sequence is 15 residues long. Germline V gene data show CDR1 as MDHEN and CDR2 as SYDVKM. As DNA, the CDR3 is TGTGCCAGCAGTTTAAGGGGACAGGGTTCAGATACGCAGTATTTT. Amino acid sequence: CASSLRGQGSDTQYF. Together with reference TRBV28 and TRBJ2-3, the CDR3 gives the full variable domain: DVKVTQSSRYLVKRTGEKVFLECVQDMDHENMFWYRQDPGLGLRLIYFSYDVKMKEKGDIPEGYSVSREKKERFSLILESASTNQTSMYLCASSLRGQGSDTQYFGPGTRLTVL.

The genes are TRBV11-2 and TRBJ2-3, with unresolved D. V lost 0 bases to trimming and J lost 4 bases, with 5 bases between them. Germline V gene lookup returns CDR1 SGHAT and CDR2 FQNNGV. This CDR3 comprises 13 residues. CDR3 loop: CASSLESADTQYF. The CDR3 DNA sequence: TGTGCCAGCAGCTTAGAATCTGCAGATACGCAGTATTTT.

CDR3 protein: CASYDLTVYGYTF. The CDR3, as DNA: TGTGCCAGCTATGACTTGACAGTATATGGCTACACCTTC. The V gene is TRBV28, the J gene TRBJ1-2, with a weak D call TRBD1 (5 bases). The CDR3 loop spans 13 amino acids. Per the germline V gene, CDR1 is MDHEN and CDR2 is SYDVKM. Trimming removed 8 bases from V and 5 bases from J, with 15 bases in between.

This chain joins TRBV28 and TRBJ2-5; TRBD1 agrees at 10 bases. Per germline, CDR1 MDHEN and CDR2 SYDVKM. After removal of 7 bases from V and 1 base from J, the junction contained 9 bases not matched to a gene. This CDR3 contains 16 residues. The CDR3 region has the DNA TGTGCCAGCACCAAGGGTGGGACAGGGGTCCAAGAGACCCAGTACTTC. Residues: CASTKGGTGVQETQYF.

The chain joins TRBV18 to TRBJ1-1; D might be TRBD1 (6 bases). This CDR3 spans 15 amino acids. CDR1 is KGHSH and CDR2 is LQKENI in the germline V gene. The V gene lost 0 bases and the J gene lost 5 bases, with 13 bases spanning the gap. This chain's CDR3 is CASSPPSGGRTEAFF. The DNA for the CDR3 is TGTGCCAGCTCACCACCGTCGGGGGGCCGAACTGAAGCTTTCTTT. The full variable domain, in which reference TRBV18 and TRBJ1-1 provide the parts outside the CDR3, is NAGVMQNPRHLVRRRGQEARLRCSPMKGHSHVYWYRQLPEEGLKFMVYLQKENIIDESGMPKERFSAEFPKEGPSILRIQQVVRGDSAAYFCASSPPSGGRTEAFFGQGTRLTVV.

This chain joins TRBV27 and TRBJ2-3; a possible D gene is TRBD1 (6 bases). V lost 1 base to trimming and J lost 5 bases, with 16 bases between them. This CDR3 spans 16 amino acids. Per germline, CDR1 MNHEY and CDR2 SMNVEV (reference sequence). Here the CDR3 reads CASSLWVGSGVDTQYF. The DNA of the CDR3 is TGTGCCAGCAGTTTATGGGTGGGATCAGGGGTAGATACGCAGTATTTT.

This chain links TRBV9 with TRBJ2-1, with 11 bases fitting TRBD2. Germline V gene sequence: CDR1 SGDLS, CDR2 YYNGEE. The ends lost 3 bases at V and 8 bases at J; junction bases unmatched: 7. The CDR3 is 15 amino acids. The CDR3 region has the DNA TGTGCCAGCAGCGAAACTAGCGGGAGTTGGTATGAGCAGTTCTTC. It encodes CASSETSGSWYEQFF.

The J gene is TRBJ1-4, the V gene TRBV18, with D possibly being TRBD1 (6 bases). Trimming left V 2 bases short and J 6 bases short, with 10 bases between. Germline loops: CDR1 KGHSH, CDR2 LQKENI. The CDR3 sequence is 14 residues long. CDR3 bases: TGTGCCAGCTCACCAACAGGGAAGGATGAAAAACTGTTTTTT. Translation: CASSPTGKDEKLFF. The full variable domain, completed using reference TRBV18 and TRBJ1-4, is NAGVMQNPRHLVRRRGQEARLRCSPMKGHSHVYWYRQLPEEGLKFMVYLQKENIIDESGMPKERFSAEFPKEGPSILRIQQVVRGDSAAYFCASSPTGKDEKLFFGSGTQLSVL.

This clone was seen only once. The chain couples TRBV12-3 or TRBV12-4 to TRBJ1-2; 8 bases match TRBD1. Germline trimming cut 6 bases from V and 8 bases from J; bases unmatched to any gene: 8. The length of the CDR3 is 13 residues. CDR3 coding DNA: TGTGCCAGCAGAGAGGACAGGGTCTGGGGCTACACCTTC. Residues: CASREDRVWGYTF.